Each of the 27 T cell receptor beta chains below was sequenced from the same sample in a study of T cells in Graves' hyperthyroidism and ophthalmopathy. RNA transcripts provided the source from which TCR beta CDR3 regions were amplified. The HTBI primer set drove a first-round RT-PCR of the TCR CDR3. TCRdb re-called the multiplex PCR reads with MiXCR, one entry per CDR3 protein. The sample contains hundreds of thousands of distinct CDR3 sequences, under 60% of which appear only once. Sequencing was done on a sample of peripheral blood or thyroid tissue (not recorded which). All receptors derive from a woman aged 18-30 years with Graves' hyperthyroidism.

The CDR3 protein is CASSLNLGNTEAFF. CDR3 DNA sequence: TGCGCCAGCAGCTTGAACCTAGGAAACACTGAAGCTTTCTTT. The J gene is TRBJ1-1, the V gene TRBV5-1; D not certain. This CDR3 comprises 14 residues. V was clipped by 1 base and J by 2 bases, with 9 bases between them. Germline CDR1 reads SGHRS; CDR2 reads YFSETQ.

This chain links TRBV7-9 with TRBJ1-2; TRBD1 might be the D (6 bases). V dropped 6 bases and J dropped 6 bases, with 14 bases sitting between them. The CDR3 length is 13 residues. Germline CDR1 reads SEHNR; CDR2 reads FQNEAQ (reference sequence). CDR3 sequence reads: CASSISQGNGYTF. Written as DNA, the CDR3 is TGTGCCAGCAGTATTTCACAGGGTAATGGCTACACCTTC.

This clonotype was counted ten times or more. The V call is TRBV10-2, the J call TRBJ2-7; possible D gene TRBD1, 5 bases. Trimming removed 6 bases from V and 0 bases from J, with 15 bases in between. The CDR3 length is 15 residues. Germline assignment: CDR1 WSHSY and CDR2 SAAADI. In DNA, the CDR3 is TGCGCCAGCAGACCATCTGGACAAGGCTCCTACGAGCAGTACTTC. Encoded protein: CASRPSGQGSYEQYF.

This clonotype occurred many times. This rearrangement joins TRBV29-1 to TRBJ2-6; no reliable D call. This CDR3 is built from 14 residues. Trimming shortened V by 4 bases and J by 0 bases, and 7 bases separated the two germline ends. The germline V gene has CDR1 SQVTM and CDR2 ANQGSEA. CDR3 nucleotide sequence: TGCAGCGTTGCTGTAGTCTCTGGGGCCAACGTCCTGACTTTC. It encodes CSVAVVSGANVLTF.

This clonotype appeared many times. This CDR3 is CASSLLVTQSEAFF. DNA of the CDR3: TGTGCCAGCAGCTTACTCGTGACACAGAGTGAAGCTTTCTTT. V usage is TRBV7-9 and J usage is TRBJ1-1; D is undetermined. The CDR3 extends over 14 amino acids. Germline V gene sequence: CDR1 SEHNR, CDR2 FQNEAQ (reference sequence). The ends were cut back, 2 bases at V and 7 bases at J, with 14 bases in the middle. Using reference TRBV7-9 and TRBJ1-1 for the parts outside the CDR3, the full variable domain is DTGVSQNPRHKITKRGQNVTFRCDPISEHNRLYWYRQTLGQGPEFLTYFQNEAQLEKSRLLSDRFSAERPKGSFSTLEIQRTEQGDSAMYLCASSLLVTQSEAFFGQGTRLTVV.

V is TRBV7-9 and J is TRBJ1-4, with unresolved D. The CDR3 contains 14 residues. In germline, CDR1 is SEHNR, CDR2 FQNEAQ (reference sequence). Trimming removed 3 bases at V and 6 bases at J, with 11 bases between. As DNA, the CDR3 is TGTGCCAGCAGCTTGTCTGGGCCAGATGAAAAACTGTTTTTT. Amino acid sequence: CASSLSGPDEKLFF.

This clonotype was counted many times. CDR3 region: CASRGQGGYGYTF. DNA for the CDR3: TGTGCCAGCAGGGGACAGGGGGGCTATGGCTACACCTTC. This chain links TRBV2 with TRBJ1-2, with 11 positions matching TRBD1. There are 13 residues in the CDR3. Germline CDR1 SNHLY, CDR2 FYNNEI. Trimming at V came to 6 bases and at J to 4 bases, leaving 1 base not matched to a gene.

This chain connects TRBV6-1 to TRBJ1-5; D possibly corresponds to TRBD1 (5 bases). Per germline, CDR1 MNHNS and CDR2 SASEGT. V was cut by 4 bases and J by 7 bases, with 14 bases left in between. The CDR3 extends over 14 amino acids. CDR3 in DNA: TGTGCCAGCAGTGGAGGCAGGGCCCTGCAGCCCCAGCATTTT. The encoded protein is CASSGGRALQPQHF.

This clonotype was seen a single time. V gene TRBV7-4 combines with J gene TRBJ1-1; D might be TRBD1 (5 bases). The CDR3 has 17 residues. Germline-derived CDR1 and CDR2 are SGHVT and SQSDAQ. Trimming removed 1 base from V and 0 bases from J, with 15 bases in between. In DNA form, the CDR3 reads TGTGCCAGCAGCTTAGATAAATGGGGCCGCGTGAACACTGAAGCTTTCTTT. This encodes CASSLDKWGRVNTEAFF.

The chain employs TRBV10-3 and TRBJ2-2; 11 bases map to TRBD2. V was clipped by 10 bases and J by 2 bases; unmatched bases: 9. Germline loops: CDR1 ENHRY, CDR2 SYGVKD. This CDR3 spans 16 amino acids. The chain's CDR3 is CATLSGLAENTGELFF. The CDR3, as DNA: TGTGCCACCCTCTCGGGACTAGCGGAAAACACCGGGGAGCTGTTTTTT.

V gene TRBV12-3 or TRBV12-4 combines with J gene TRBJ1-2; weak D call: TRBD1 (5 bases). The CDR3 extends over 11 amino acids. V lost 4 bases, J lost 13 bases, and 13 bases lay in between. In DNA, the CDR3 is TGTGCCAGCAGTTCAGGGTTCCCGAGCACCTTC. This codes for CASSSGFPSTF.

The rearrangement joins TRBV4-1 to TRBJ1-2, with 9 positions matching TRBD1. This CDR3 is 15 amino acids long. The ends lost 0 bases at V and 7 bases at J; junction bases unmatched: 6. Germline V gene sequence: CDR1 MGHRA, CDR2 YSYEKL. CDR3 loop: CASSQDRGQGGGYTF. CDR3 nucleotide sequence: TGCGCCAGCAGCCAAGATCGGGGACAGGGCGGTGGCTACACCTTC.

The rearrangement uses TRBV27 and TRBJ2-7, with D uncertain. The V gene lost 0 bases and the J gene lost 2 bases, with 5 bases spanning the gap. The V gene's germline CDR1 is MNHEY and CDR2 SMNVEV (reference sequence). The CDR3 runs to 13 residues. CDR3: CASSLSPAYEQYF. The CDR3 DNA reads as TGTGCCAGCAGTTTATCTCCGGCCTACGAGCAGTACTTC.

The rearrangement links TRBV29-1 to TRBJ1-3; the D gene is possibly TRBD1 (6 bases). Germline V gives CDR1 SQVTM, CDR2 ANQGSEA. The germline V and J ends were trimmed by 5 bases and 4 bases, with 12 bases remaining between them. The CDR3 sequence is 13 residues long. CDR3 region: CSVRGGPGNTIYF. The CDR3 coding sequence is TGCAGCGTTCGTGGGGGGCCAGGAAACACCATATATTTT.

A remark on this clonotype: Because the CDR3 is missing its conserved closing phenylalanine or tryptophan, this is likely a read error. The V and J genes are TRBV20-1 and TRBJ2-7; no firm D call. The CDR3 has 12 residues. The germline V gene encodes CDR1 DFQATT and CDR2 SNEGSKA (reference sequence). The CDR3 nucleotides read TGCAGCGCCCAAGGGCGGTCCCACGAGCAGTACTTA. Its protein is CSAQGRSHEQYL.

This clonotype was counted at least ten times. V usage is TRBV29-1 and J usage is TRBJ2-2; weak D call: TRBD1 (5 bases). This CDR3 spans 14 amino acids. Germline-derived CDR1 and CDR2 are SQVTM and ANQGSEA. V shed 6 bases and J shed 4 bases, with 15 bases lying between them. The CDR3 DNA reads TGCAGCGTGGACAACCACGTCGGCACCGGGGAGCTGTTTTTT. The encoded protein is CSVDNHVGTGELFF.

The CDR3 DNA follows: TGTGCCACCAAGTTCGGTGGGAGGGCGAACACCGGGGAGACGGAGACCCAGTACTTC. This translates into CATKFGGRANTGETETQYF. The chain links TRBV15 to TRBJ2-5; 7 bases agree with TRBD2. The CDR3 covers 19 residues. V shed 7 bases and J 5 bases; nucleotides not matched to a gene: 25. Germline CDR1 reads LNHNV; CDR2 reads YYDKDF (reference sequence).

The V and J genes are TRBV7-9 and TRBJ1-2; D perhaps matches TRBD1 (5 bases). The V gene lost 5 bases and the J gene lost 4 bases, with 11 bases spanning the gap. CDR3 length equals 13 residues. The germline CDR1 and CDR2 sequences are SEHNR and FQNEAQ (reference sequence). For the CDR3, the DNA is TGTGCCAGCAGCGGGGGACTGATCTATGGCTACACCTTC. This gives the protein CASSGGLIYGYTF.

This clonotype was recorded many times. The CDR3 reads CASSGRQPNQPQHF. The CDR3 DNA follows: TGTGCCAGCAGTGGGAGGCAGCCCAATCAGCCCCAGCATTTT. V gene TRBV2 combines with J gene TRBJ1-5; no clear D. There are 14 residues in the CDR3. Germline CDR1 is SNHLY and CDR2 is FYNNEI. Trimming left V 4 bases short and J 3 bases short, with 10 bases between.

V is TRBV29-1 and J is TRBJ1-2; TRBD1 matches 9 bases. Germline loops: CDR1 SQVTM, CDR2 ANQGSEA. The CDR3 is 15 amino acids. With 6 bases clipped from V and 1 base from J, the junction kept 9 bases outside the gene matches. This CDR3 is CSVDKQGALNYGYTF. CDR3 DNA: TGCAGCGTGGATAAACAGGGGGCACTTAACTATGGCTACACCTTC.

Notes on this clonotype: One end of the junction is discordant with germline, which a read error may explain. The chain employs TRBV6-5 and TRBJ1-1, with D unclear. Germline CDR1 reads MNHEY; CDR2 reads SVGAGI. The CDR3 runs 14 residues. This CDR3 is CAISYSEEVNEAFF. DNA for the CDR3: TGTGCCATCAGTTACTCGGAGGAGGTCAATGAAGCTTTCTTT.

This clonotype was picked up many times. This sequence joins TRBV24-1 and TRBJ2-7, with no clear D. This CDR3 comprises 11 residues. Trimming removed 3 bases from V and 4 bases from J, with 3 bases in between. Germline values: CDR1 KGHDR, CDR2 SFDVKD. CDR3 residues: CATSDRYEQYF. Here the CDR3 DNA reads TGTGCCACCAGTGATAGGTACGAGCAGTACTTC.

V usage is TRBV7-3 and J usage is TRBJ1-5, with D possibly TRBD1 on 5 matching bases. This CDR3 is 12 amino acids long. With 5 bases removed from V and 7 bases from J, the gap between germline ends came to 9 bases. The V gene's germline CDR1 is SGHTA and CDR2 FQGTGA. The CDR3 DNA follows: TGTGCCAGCAGCCAGAAGGGGCAGCCCCAGCATTTT. This sequence encodes CASSQKGQPQHF.

Written as DNA, the CDR3 is TGTGCCAGCAGCTTAGGCCTTGGCGGCAAACCTCATGGCTACACCTTC. Translation gives CASSLGLGGKPHGYTF. This chain joins TRBV13 and TRBJ1-2; D is unresolved. V dropped 0 bases and J dropped 6 bases, with 17 bases sitting between them. The CDR3 is made up of 16 amino acids. Germline CDR1 and CDR2: PRHDT and FYEKMQ (reference sequence). Filled out from reference TRBV13 and TRBJ1-2, the complete variable domain reads AAGVIQSPRHLIKEKRETATLKCYPIPRHDTVYWYQQGPGQDPQFLISFYEKMQSDKGSIPDRFSAQQFSDYHSELNMSSLELGDSALYFCASSLGLGGKPHGYTFGSGTRLTVV.

V is TRBV4-1 and J is TRBJ1-6; D gene unclear. Germline V gene sequence: CDR1 MGHRA, CDR2 YSYEKL. V was pared by 6 bases and J by 5 bases, with 11 bases between. The CDR3 sequence is 14 residues long. The CDR3 reads CASSEGRNNSPLHF. CDR3 nucleotide sequence: TGCGCCAGCAGTGAGGGTCGGAATAATTCACCCCTCCACTTT.

The V gene is TRBV2, the J gene TRBJ2-1; D call uncertain. Germline CDR1 reads SNHLY; CDR2 reads FYNNEI. Trimming stripped 4 bases from V and 6 bases from J, with 7 bases between. The CDR3 has 12 residues. The CDR3 region is CASSVPPNEQFF. DNA for the CDR3: TGTGCCAGCAGTGTTCCCCCCAATGAGCAGTTCTTC.

With respect to this clonotype: One end of the junction fails to match germline, which may point to a read error. This chain joins TRBV6-5 and TRBJ1-4; D gene uncertain. Germline CDR1 reads MNHEY; CDR2 reads SVGAGI. The CDR3 loop spans 13 amino acids. The DNA for the CDR3 is TGTGCCATCAGTTACTCGGGCGATGAAAAACTGTTTTTT. The encoded protein is CAISYSGDEKLFF.